This T cell receptor (beta chain) was documented in a study of OX40 agonist ivuxolimab in advanced cancers. Study at large: Administration of intravenous ivuxolimab to patients occurred every 2 weeks at 0.01 to 10 mg/kg.

Study results and limitations: Researchers did not determine the expanded peripheral T cells' antigen specificity. In the 0.1 to 3.0 mg/kg range, CD4+ and CD8+ blood T cells had expanded clonally by week 6. Averaging showed that CD8+ T cells had more expanded clones than CD4+ did.

V gave up 1 base and J gave up 1 base, with 13 bases separating them. The CDR3 loop spans 16 amino acids. Germline V gives CDR1 LNHNV, CDR2 YYDKDF (reference sequence). Comments on this clone: Its antigen is unknown.

Method: immunoSEQ multiplex PCR; TCRdb's copy keeps in-frame clones and lacks some. Among approximately 74,000 clones, about 93% were seen once, and the ten largest hold roughly 0.54%. The chain has TRBV15 and TRBJ2-5; a weak D match, TRBD1 (6 bases). The specimen was CD4+ or CD8+ T cells sorted from blood, collected in a trial of the OX40 agonist ivuxolimab. The receptor comes from an adult with an advanced solid tumor such as melanoma, head and neck, liver or kidney cancer. This chain's CDR3 is CATSRGRGQSQETQYF. In DNA form, the CDR3 reads TGTGCCACCAGCAGAGGTCGAGGACAGTCCCAAGAGACCCAGTACTTC.